One and the same sample provided the 5 T cell receptor beta chains below, sequenced in a study of cytomegalovirus exposure and HLA in healthy donors. Primers included in the PCR were 60 Vbeta and 13 Jbeta primers. TCRdb's copy holds only in-frame clones and misses some; the assay was immunoSEQ multiplex PCR. This repertoire shows just over 200,000 clones, 70% to 85% found once; its top ten account for roughly 1.6%. The sequencing sample was made of PBMCs. Receptors originate from a man aged 50 or older in good health and CMV-seronegative.

This chain connects TRBV5-7 to TRBJ1-5; D may be TRBD1 (5 bases). TRBV5-7 is an ORF for which the function is uncertain. V lost 4 bases and J 4 bases, leaving 18 bases between the germline ends. This CDR3 spans 16 amino acids. The CDR3 DNA sequence: TGTGCCAGCAGCGTTGGTGTTGGGGGGGGGAATCAGCCCCAGCATTTT. Encoded protein: CASSVGVGGGNQPQHF.

In its sample, this clone was seen a few times. V is TRBV5-5 and J is TRBJ1-1; 8 nucleotides agree with TRBD1. Germline values: CDR1 SGHKS, CDR2 YYEKEE (reference sequence). V lost 4 bases and J lost 4; bases outside the gene matches: 9. The CDR3 runs to 15 residues. CDR3 sequence reads: CASSGRTGWGTEAFF. CDR3 DNA sequence: TGTGCCAGCAGCGGGCGGACAGGGTGGGGCACTGAAGCTTTCTTT.

This chain connects TRBV19 to TRBJ2-1; the match to TRBD2 covers 7 bases. The length of the CDR3 is 14 residues. V gave up 5 bases and J gave up 5 bases; unmatched junction bases: 6. The V gene's germline CDR1 is LNHDA and CDR2 SQIVND (reference sequence). The CDR3, as DNA: TGTGCCAGTAGTGGGGAGCGGGACCACAATGAGCAGTTCTTC. It is translated as CASSGERDHNEQFF. Full variable domain (rest looked up from reference TRBV19 and TRBJ2-1): DGGITQSPKYLFRKEGQNVTLSCEQNLNHDAMYWYRQDPGQGLRLIYYSQIVNDFQKGDIAEGYSVSREKKESFPLTVTSAQKNPTAFYLCASSGERDHNEQFFGPGTRLTVL.

V is TRBV2 and J is TRBJ2-1; TRBD2 aligns across 8 bases. This CDR3 contains 16 residues. The V gene end was trimmed by 6 bases and the J gene end by 1 base; junction bases not matched to a gene: 8. Germline assignment: CDR1 SNHLY and CDR2 FYNNEI. CDR3 region: CASRLSGRGSYNEQFF. As DNA, the CDR3 is TGTGCCAGCAGACTCAGCGGGAGAGGGTCCTACAATGAGCAGTTCTTC.

The chain has TRBV27 and TRBJ2-3; a weak D match, TRBD2 (7 bases). The CDR3 runs 15 residues. V was cut by 8 bases and J by 3 bases, with 18 bases left in between. The V gene's germline CDR1 is MNHEY and CDR2 SMNVEV (reference sequence). The CDR3 sequence: CASRGRGRGTDTQYF. The CDR3 nucleotides are TGTGCCAGCCGGGGACGAGGGAGGGGGACAGATACGCAGTATTTT.